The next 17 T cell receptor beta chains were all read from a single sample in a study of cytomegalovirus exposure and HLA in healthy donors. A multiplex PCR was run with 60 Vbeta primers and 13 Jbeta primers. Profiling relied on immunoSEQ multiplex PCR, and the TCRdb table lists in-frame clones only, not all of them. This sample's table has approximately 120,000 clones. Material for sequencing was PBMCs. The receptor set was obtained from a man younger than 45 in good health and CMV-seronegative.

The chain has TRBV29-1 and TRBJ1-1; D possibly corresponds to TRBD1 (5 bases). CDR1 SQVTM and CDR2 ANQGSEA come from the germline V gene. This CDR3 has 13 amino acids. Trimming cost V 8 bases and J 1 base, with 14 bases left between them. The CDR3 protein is CSLTKTANTEAFF. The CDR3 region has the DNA TGCAGCCTCACAAAGACAGCGAACACTGAAGCTTTCTTT.

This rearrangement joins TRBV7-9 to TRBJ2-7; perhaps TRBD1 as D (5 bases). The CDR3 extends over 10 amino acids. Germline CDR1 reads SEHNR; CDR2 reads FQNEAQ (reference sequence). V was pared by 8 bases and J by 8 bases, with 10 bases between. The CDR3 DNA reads TGTGCCAGCGGTGACAGTAAGCAGTACTTC. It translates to CASGDSKQYF.

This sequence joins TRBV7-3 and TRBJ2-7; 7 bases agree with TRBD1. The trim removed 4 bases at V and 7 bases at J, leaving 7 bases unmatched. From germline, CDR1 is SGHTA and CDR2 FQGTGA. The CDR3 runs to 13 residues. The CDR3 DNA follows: TGTGCCAGCAGCTCGGGCAGGGGGAAGGAGCAGTACTTC. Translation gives CASSSGRGKEQYF.

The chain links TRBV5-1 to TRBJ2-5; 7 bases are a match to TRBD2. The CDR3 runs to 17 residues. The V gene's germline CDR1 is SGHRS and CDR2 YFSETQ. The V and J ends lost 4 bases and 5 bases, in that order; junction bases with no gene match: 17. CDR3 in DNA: TGCGCCAGCAGCCGAACCCTAGGCGGGAGTAAAGGGGAGACCCAGTACTTC. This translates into CASSRTLGGSKGETQYF.

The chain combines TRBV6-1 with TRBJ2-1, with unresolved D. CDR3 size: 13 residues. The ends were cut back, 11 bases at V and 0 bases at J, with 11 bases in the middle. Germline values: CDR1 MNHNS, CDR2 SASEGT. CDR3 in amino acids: CAVRGTSYNEQFF. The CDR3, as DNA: TGTGCCGTGAGAGGCACCTCCTACAATGAGCAGTTCTTC.

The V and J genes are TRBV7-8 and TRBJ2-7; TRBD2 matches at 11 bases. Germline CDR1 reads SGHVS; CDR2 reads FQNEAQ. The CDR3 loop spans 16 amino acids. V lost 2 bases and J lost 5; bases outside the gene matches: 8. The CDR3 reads CASSLLLAGGPHEQYF. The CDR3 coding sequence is TGTGCCAGCAGCTTACTCTTAGCGGGAGGGCCTCACGAGCAGTACTTC.

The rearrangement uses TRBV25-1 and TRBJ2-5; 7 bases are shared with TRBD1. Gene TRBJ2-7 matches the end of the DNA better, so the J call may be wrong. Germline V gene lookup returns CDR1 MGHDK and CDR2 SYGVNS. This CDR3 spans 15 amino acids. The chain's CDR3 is CASSPRTGLRDEQYF. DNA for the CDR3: TGTGCCAGCAGTCCTCGGACAGGCCTGAGGGACGAGCAGTACTTC.

CDR3 protein: CASSVGAYEQYF. The CDR3 DNA reads TGCGCCAGCAGCGTGGGAGCCTACGAGCAGTACTTC. The V gene is TRBV5-1, the J gene TRBJ2-7, with TRBD2 as a possible D gene (5 bases). Deletions cut 4 bases from V and 2 bases from J, with 7 bases between. The CDR3 runs to 12 residues. Germline V gene sequence: CDR1 SGHRS, CDR2 YFSETQ.

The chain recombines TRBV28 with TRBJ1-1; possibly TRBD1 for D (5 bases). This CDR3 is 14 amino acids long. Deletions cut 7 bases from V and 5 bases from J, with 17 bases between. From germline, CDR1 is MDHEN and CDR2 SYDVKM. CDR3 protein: CASTLVQDQTEAFF. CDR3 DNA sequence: TGTGCCAGCACCCTTGTACAGGACCAGACTGAAGCTTTCTTT.

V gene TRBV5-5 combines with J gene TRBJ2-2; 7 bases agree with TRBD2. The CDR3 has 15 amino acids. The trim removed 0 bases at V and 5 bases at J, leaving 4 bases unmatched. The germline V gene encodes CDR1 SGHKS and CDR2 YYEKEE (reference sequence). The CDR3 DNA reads TGTGCCAGCAGCTTGGCAGCGGGAACTACCGGGGAGCTGTTTTTT. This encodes CASSLAAGTTGELFF.

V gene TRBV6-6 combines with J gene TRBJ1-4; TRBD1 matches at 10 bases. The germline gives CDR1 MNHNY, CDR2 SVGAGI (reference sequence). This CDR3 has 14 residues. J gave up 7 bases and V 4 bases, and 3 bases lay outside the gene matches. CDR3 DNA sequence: TGTGCCAGCAGTTCCGGGACAGGGGTTGAAAAACTGTTTTTT. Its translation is CASSSGTGVEKLFF.

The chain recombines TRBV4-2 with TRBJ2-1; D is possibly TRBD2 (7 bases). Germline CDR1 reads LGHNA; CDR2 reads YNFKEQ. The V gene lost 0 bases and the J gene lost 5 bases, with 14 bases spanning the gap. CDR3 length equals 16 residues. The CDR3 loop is CASSQDAGARNNEQFF. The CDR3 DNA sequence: TGTGCCAGCAGCCAAGATGCGGGGGCACGAAACAATGAGCAGTTCTTC.

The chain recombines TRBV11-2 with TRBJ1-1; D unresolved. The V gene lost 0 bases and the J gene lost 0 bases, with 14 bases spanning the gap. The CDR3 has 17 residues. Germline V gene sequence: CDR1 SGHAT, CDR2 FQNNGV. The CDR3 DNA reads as TGTGCCAGCAGCTTAGACCAGGAAAACCCTATGAACACTGAAGCTTTCTTT. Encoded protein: CASSLDQENPMNTEAFF.

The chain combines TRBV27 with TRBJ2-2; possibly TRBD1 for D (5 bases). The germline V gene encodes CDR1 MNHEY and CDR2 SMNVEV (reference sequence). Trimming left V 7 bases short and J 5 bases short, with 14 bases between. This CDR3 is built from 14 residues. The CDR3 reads CASTLGRATGELFF. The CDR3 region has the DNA TGTGCCAGCACCCTCGGCAGGGCAACCGGGGAGCTGTTTTTT.

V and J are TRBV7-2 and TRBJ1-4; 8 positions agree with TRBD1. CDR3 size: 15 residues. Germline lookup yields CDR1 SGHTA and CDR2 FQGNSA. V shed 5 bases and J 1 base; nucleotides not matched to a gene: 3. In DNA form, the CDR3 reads TGTGCCAGCAGCGTGGGGACAGGAACTAATGAAAAACTGTTTTTT. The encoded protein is CASSVGTGTNEKLFF. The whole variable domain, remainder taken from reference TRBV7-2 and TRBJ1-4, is GAGVSQSPSNKVTEKGKDVELRCDPISGHTALYWYRQSLGQGLEFLIYFQGNSAPDKSGLPSDRFSAERTGGSVSTLTIQRTQQEDSAVYLCASSVGTGTNEKLFFGSGTQLSVL.

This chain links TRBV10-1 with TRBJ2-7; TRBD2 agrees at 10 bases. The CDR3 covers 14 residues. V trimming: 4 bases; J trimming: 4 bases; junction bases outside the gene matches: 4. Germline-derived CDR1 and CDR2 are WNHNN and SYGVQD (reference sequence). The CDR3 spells CASSASGRGYEQYF. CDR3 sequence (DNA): TGCGCCAGCAGTGCTAGCGGGAGAGGGTACGAGCAGTACTTC.

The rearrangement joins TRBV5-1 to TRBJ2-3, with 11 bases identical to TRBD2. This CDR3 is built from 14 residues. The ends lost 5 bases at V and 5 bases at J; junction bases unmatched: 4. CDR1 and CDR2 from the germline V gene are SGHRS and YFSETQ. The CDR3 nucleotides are TGCGCCAGCAGACCGGGACTAGCGGAAGATACGCAGTATTTT. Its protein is CASRPGLAEDTQYF.